The 29 T cell receptor beta chains below come from one sample, sequenced in a study of spatial heterogeneity in lung cancer. One entry per CDR3 protein results from TCRdb running MiXCR on the 5' RACE reads. This table has some 15,000 distinct CDR3 sequences, 10% appearing once. Time point described: sample taken at primary tumor resection. Sequencing was performed on whole RNA extracted from tumor and nontumor lung tissue, or from frozen PBMC, and the material was left unsorted. This specimen was PBMCs, taken at surgery. The receptors shown here come from a male donor with early-stage non-small cell lung cancer.

Ten or more counts support this clonotype. This sequence joins TRBV4-2 and TRBJ2-7; 7 bases map to TRBD2. V lost 3 bases to trimming and J lost 1 base; unmatched junction nucleotides: 3. The CDR3 consists of 14 residues. Germline V CDR1 and CDR2: LGHNA, YNFKEQ. The CDR3 protein is CASSQDSGSYEQYF. CDR3 DNA sequence: TGTGCCAGCAGCCAGGATAGCGGGTCCTACGAGCAGTACTTC.

The chain couples TRBV7-9 to TRBJ2-2; 7 bases align to TRBD1. The trim removed 4 bases at V and 3 bases at J, leaving 5 bases unmatched. This CDR3 is built from 15 residues. The germline V gene encodes CDR1 SEHNR and CDR2 FQNEAQ (reference sequence). The CDR3 region has the DNA TGTGCCAGCAGCTCCTGGCAGGGGGACACCGGGGAGCTGTTTTTT. This codes for CASSSWQGDTGELFF.

The V gene is TRBV18, the J gene TRBJ2-5; no clear D. CDR1 KGHSH and CDR2 LQKENI come from the germline V gene. Trimming took off 1 base at V and 5 bases at J, with 8 bases between the two ends. This CDR3 region has 13 residues. CDR3 sequence (DNA): TGTGCCAGCTCACCACAGGCAGTCGAGACCCAGTACTTC. Translation gives CASSPQAVETQYF.

In this sample, this clonotype turned up many times. J is TRBJ2-2 and V is TRBV6-6; D could derive from TRBD1 or TRBD2 (5 bases each). From germline, CDR1 is MNHNY and CDR2 SVGAGI (reference sequence). The CDR3 extends over 15 amino acids. The V end was cut by 5 bases, the J end by 6 bases, with 16 bases between. The CDR3 DNA follows: TGTGCCAGCAGTGTCCGGGACGGGACCCCCGGGGAGCTGTTTTTT. Protein product: CASSVRDGTPGELFF.

This clonotype was detected ten times or more. This sequence joins TRBV7-2 and TRBJ2-2; TRBD2 is a possible D gene (5 bases). Germline lookup yields CDR1 SGHTA and CDR2 FQGNSA. Trimming shortened V by 2 bases and J by 0 bases, and 10 bases separated the two germline ends. The CDR3 totals 16 residues. The DNA of the CDR3 is TGTGCCAGCAGCTTACTGGGGAGCGCGAACACCGGGGAGCTGTTTTTT. This translates into CASSLLGSANTGELFF.

This clonotype turned up a few times. Since a much larger clone is just one base distant, this may be a read error. This chain uses TRBV10-3 with TRBJ2-7; 9 nucleotides line up with TRBD2. The germline V gene has CDR1 ENHRY and CDR2 SYGVKD. Losses at the gene ends were 5 bases for V and 3 bases for J; bases not matched to a gene: 5. CDR3 length: 14 amino acids. The CDR3 DNA reads as TGTGCCATCAGTAGGACTAGCGCTCGCTACGAGCAGTACTTC. Translation: CAISRTSARYEQYF.

This clonotype was seen many times. This sequence joins TRBV7-3 and TRBJ2-1; D might be TRBD1 or TRBD2, each matching 5 bases. CDR1 and CDR2 from the germline V gene are SGHTA and FQGTGA. This CDR3 contains 14 residues. V was pared by 5 bases and J by 0 bases, with 8 bases between. This CDR3 reads CASSPGTSYNEQFF. The CDR3 DNA is TGTGCCAGCAGCCCCGGGACCTCCTACAATGAGCAGTTCTTC.

By share, this clonotype counts as medium-sized. This rearrangement joins TRBV10-3 to TRBJ2-4, with TRBD1 matching 7 bases. CDR3 size: 11 residues. Germline V gene lookup returns CDR1 ENHRY and CDR2 SYGVKD. The V gene end was trimmed by 10 bases and the J gene end by 6 bases; junction bases not matched to a gene: 3. Here the CDR3 reads CATSGGNIQYF. In DNA form, the CDR3 reads TGTGCCACCTCAGGGGGAAACATTCAGTACTTC.

This clonotype has a count of ten or more. This sequence joins TRBV28 and TRBJ2-7; D is unresolved. Germline-derived CDR1 and CDR2 are MDHEN and SYDVKM. This CDR3 comprises 16 residues. Trimming shortened V by 0 bases and J by 7 bases, and 19 bases separated the two germline ends. CDR3 sequence: CASSLWQTGPMGEQYF. DNA for the CDR3: TGTGCCAGCAGTTTATGGCAGACCGGGCCGATGGGTGAGCAGTACTTC.

This clonotype was seen at least ten times. The rearrangement uses TRBV28 and TRBJ1-5; 8 bases are shared with TRBD1. Unmatched junction bases numbered 5, after V lost 1 base and J lost 0 bases. Germline CDR1 MDHEN, CDR2 SYDVKM. The CDR3 consists of 17 residues. The CDR3 bases are TGTGCCAGCAGTTTATACGCCACAGGGGGTAGCAATCAGCCCCAGCATTTT. This gives the protein CASSLYATGGSNQPQHF.

In its sample, this clonotype was seen many times. The chain uses TRBV7-2 and TRBJ2-7; TRBD1 agrees at 7 bases. CDR3 length equals 13 residues. Losses at the gene ends were 4 bases for V and 2 bases for J; bases not matched to a gene: 2. Germline V gene sequence: CDR1 SGHTA, CDR2 FQGNSA. As DNA, the CDR3 is TGTGCCAGCAGCTGGGACAGTCCCTACGAGCAGTACTTC. Translating it yields CASSWDSPYEQYF.

This chain joins TRBV3-1 and TRBJ1-5; D is perhaps TRBD1 (5 bases). V lost 5 bases and J 0 bases, leaving 11 bases between the germline ends. There are 15 residues in the CDR3. Germline V gene data show CDR1 as LGHDT and CDR2 as YNNKEL (reference sequence). DNA for the CDR3: TGTGCCAGCAGCGGCGGGGGAAATAGCAATCAGCCCCAGCATTTT. Its protein is CASSGGGNSNQPQHF.

The gene calls are TRBV4-3 and TRBJ2-3; D not resolved. The germline V gene has CDR1 LGHNA and CDR2 YSLEER. This CDR3 is built from 13 residues. Trimming took 0 bases from V and 6 from J, leaving 7 bases between them. CDR3: CASSQERADTQYF. CDR3 bases: TGCGCCAGCAGCCAAGAAAGGGCCGATACGCAGTATTTT.

This clonotype was seen a few times. The V and J genes are TRBV28 and TRBJ2-2, with D perhaps being TRBD1 or TRBD2 (5 bases each). This CDR3 has 13 amino acids. V lost 5 bases and J 6 bases, leaving 10 bases between the germline ends. Germline lookup yields CDR1 MDHEN and CDR2 SYDVKM. CDR3: CASSRGVSGELFF. The CDR3 DNA reads as TGTGCCAGCAGTCGAGGGGTCTCCGGGGAGCTGTTTTTT.

This clonotype was picked up many times. The chain carries TRBV7-7 and TRBJ2-2; maybe TRBD2 (5 bases). This CDR3 is 16 amino acids long. The germline CDR1 and CDR2 sequences are SSHAT and FNYEAQ (reference sequence). Trimming pared 5 bases from V and 1 base from J, leaving 14 bases between. In DNA, the CDR3 is TGTGCCAGCAGCGTGAACCTGGGGAGGAACACCGGGGAGCTGTTTTTT. Translating it yields CASSVNLGRNTGELFF.

In this sample, this clonotype turned up many times. The rearrangement links TRBV29-1 to TRBJ2-7; the D gene is possibly TRBD1 (5 bases). The ends were cut back, 0 bases at V and 7 bases at J, with 16 bases in the middle. Looked up from germline, CDR1 is SQVTM and CDR2 is ANQGSEA. CDR3 size: 14 residues. CDR3 sequence: CSVEDLRRRGEQYF. CDR3 coding DNA: TGCAGCGTTGAAGATCTTCGGAGAAGGGGAGAGCAGTACTTC.

Here the CDR3 reads CAISMDRNSNQPQHF. The DNA of the CDR3 is TGTGCCATCAGTATGGACAGAAATAGCAATCAGCCCCAGCATTTT. The rearrangement links TRBV10-3 to TRBJ1-5; a possible D gene is TRBD1 (6 bases). The CDR3 has 15 residues. Germline V CDR1 and CDR2: ENHRY, SYGVKD. Trimming shortened V by 5 bases and J by 0 bases, and 11 bases separated the two germline ends.

This clonotype was seen repeatedly, ten times or more. The chain combines TRBV6-5 with TRBJ2-7; 15 positions agree with TRBD2. This CDR3 region has 19 residues. Unmatched junction bases numbered 10, after V lost 1 base and J lost 3 bases. CDR1 and CDR2 from the germline V gene are MNHEY and SVGAGI. The CDR3 coding sequence is TGTGCCAGCAGTTACTTACGGACTAGCGGGAGGGCCAATATCTACGAGCAGTACTTC. Translated, it gives CASSYLRTSGRANIYEQYF.

The gene calls are TRBV5-4 and TRBJ2-7; no firm D call. The CDR3 extends over 15 amino acids. CDR1 SGHNT and CDR2 YYREEE come from the germline V gene (reference sequence). The V gene lost 0 bases and the J gene lost 5 bases, with 15 bases spanning the gap. CDR3 in DNA: TGTGCCAGCAGCTTGGATGGGGTCCCCTCGGACGAGCAGTACTTC. Translation: CASSLDGVPSDEQYF.

This clonotype occurred many times. The genes are TRBV5-1 and TRBJ1-4, with D unclear. The CDR3 covers 15 residues. Trimming removed 0 bases at V and 6 bases at J, with 12 bases between. Germline values: CDR1 SGHRS, CDR2 YFSETQ. The CDR3 loop reads CASSLEGRDYEKLFF. The CDR3 bases are TGCGCCAGCAGCTTGGAGGGCAGAGATTATGAAAAACTGTTTTTT.

This clonotype was found many times. V is TRBV29-1 and J is TRBJ2-1, with no clear D. Trimming left V 2 bases short and J 2 bases short, with 4 bases between. CDR3 length equals 12 residues. Germline values: CDR1 SQVTM, CDR2 ANQGSEA. The CDR3 region is CSVELAYNEQFF. The CDR3 nucleotides are TGCAGCGTTGAACTAGCCTACAATGAGCAGTTCTTC.

This clonotype has ten or more counts. The J gene is TRBJ2-3, the V gene TRBV6-1, with 8 bases fitting TRBD2. Trimming cost V 5 bases and J 3 bases; bases outside gene matches: 4. Per germline, CDR1 MNHNS and CDR2 SASEGT. The CDR3 has 14 residues. The CDR3, as DNA: TGTGCCAGCAGTCGAGCGGGAGCTACAGATACGCAGTATTTT. This sequence encodes CASSRAGATDTQYF.

This clonotype showed up many times. The rearrangement joins TRBV7-6 to TRBJ2-5; no reliable D call. Germline V lookup: CDR1 SGHVS, CDR2 FNYEAQ. This CDR3 comprises 13 residues. V lost 9 bases and J lost 2, with 13 bases in between. The CDR3 bases are TGTGCCAGTGCTTCAGGCCGGCAAGAGACCCAGTACTTC. Its protein is CASASGRQETQYF.

This clonotype was found many times. The chain is built from TRBV6-5 and TRBJ2-7, with D possibly being TRBD1 (5 bases). CDR3 length: 16 amino acids. V gave up 2 bases and J gave up 6 bases, with 20 bases separating them. Germline CDR1 MNHEY, CDR2 SVGAGI. This chain's CDR3 is CASSYPSAQAPSEQYF. In nucleotides, the CDR3 is TGTGCCAGCAGTTACCCCTCGGCACAGGCCCCTTCCGAGCAGTACTTC.

This clonotype is judged medium-sized. This chain connects TRBV27 to TRBJ1-2; the match to TRBD1 covers 11 bases. There are 14 residues in the CDR3. CDR1 is MNHEY and CDR2 is SMNVEV in the germline V gene (reference sequence). V dropped 6 bases and J dropped 1; count of bases not matched to a gene: 1. CDR3 nucleotide sequence: TGTGCCAGCAGGGGACAGGGGGTTAACTATGGCTACACCTTC. Its protein is CASRGQGVNYGYTF.

This clonotype has a count of ten or more. The chain recombines TRBV7-2 with TRBJ2-6; 8 positions match TRBD1. CDR1 SGHTA and CDR2 FQGNSA come from the germline V gene. J was trimmed by 3 bases and V by 2 bases; bases with no gene match: 12. The CDR3 length is 19 residues. The CDR3 loop reads CASSLRSGTGALGANVLTF. As DNA, the CDR3 is TGTGCCAGCAGCTTACGGTCCGGGACAGGTGCTCTTGGGGCCAACGTCCTGACTTTC.

This clonotype was recorded at least ten times. This chain connects TRBV10-3 to TRBJ2-3; D is possibly TRBD1 (5 bases). This CDR3 region has 15 residues. The germline V gene has CDR1 ENHRY and CDR2 SYGVKD. V lost 5 bases, J lost 1 base, and 13 bases lay in between. CDR3 sequence: CAISPSIGGTDTQYF. In DNA form, the CDR3 reads TGTGCCATCAGTCCAAGCATAGGGGGCACAGATACGCAGTATTTT.

Comment on this clonotype: Germline and junction disagree at one end, which may indicate a read error. The rearrangement uses TRBV6-2 or TRBV6-3 and TRBJ2-3, with D possibly TRBD2 on 5 matching bases. The CDR3 contains 12 residues. Germline-derived CDR1 and CDR2 are MNHEY and SVGEGT. CDR3 in DNA: TGTGCCAGGAGGGAGAGCACGGATACGCAGTATTTT. This gives the protein CARRESTDTQYF.

This clonotype showed up many times. This chain uses TRBV30 with TRBJ1-2; D is ambiguous. Trimming pared 7 bases from V and 2 bases from J, leaving 14 bases between. There are 13 residues in the CDR3. Looked up from germline, CDR1 is GTSNPN and CDR2 is SVGIG (reference sequence). The CDR3 region is CAYRTPGNYGYTF. CDR3 bases: TGTGCCTACCGGACCCCTGGGAACTATGGCTACACCTTC.